This T cell receptor (beta chain) was sequenced in a study of CD4 T cells in relation to SARS-CoV-2 and coronaviruses. Study information: After about nine days of antigen culture, PBMC TCR beta CDR3s were sequenced.

Germline CDR1 KGHDR, CDR2 SFDVKD. J gave up 7 bases and V 10 bases, and 12 bases lay outside the gene matches. CDR3 length equals 16 residues. Notes on this clone: Antigen specificity is unknown.

Naive and memory CD4+ T cells were separated from cryopreserved PBMCs. Sequencing used immunoSEQ multiplex PCR; TCRdb keeps in-frame clones, though not all of them. The profile shows tens of thousands of clones, 84% of them singletons. The sequenced material came from naive CD4+ T cells from PBMCs, cultured in vitro. Subset described: naive CD4+ T cells isolated by negative enrichment. The origin of this receptor is an adult with COVID-19. The chain is built from TRBV24-1 and TRBJ2-1, with TRBD2 matching 13 bases. CDR3 in amino acids: CATSVSGLAGLNEQFF. The CDR3 DNA reads TGTGCCACGTCTGTCTCGGGACTAGCGGGATTGAATGAGCAGTTCTTC.